Each of the 21 T cell receptor beta chains below was sequenced from the same sample in a study of blood T cell repertoires in COVID-19. Produced via immunoSEQ multiplex PCR; TCRdb's table is partial and in-frame only. This table holds tens of thousands of clones, under 85% found once. Sequencing used peripheral blood. These receptors were obtained from a man aged 55 to 69 with active COVID-19.

V is TRBV7-9 and J is TRBJ2-7; D uncertain. Trimming left V 1 base short and J 7 bases short, with 11 bases between. CDR3 length equals 13 residues. From germline, CDR1 is SEHNR and CDR2 FQNEAQ (reference sequence). CDR3 DNA sequence: TGTGCCAGCAGCTTAGAACCTACCACTGAGCAGTACTTC. It translates to CASSLEPTTEQYF.

The chain carries TRBV5-1 and TRBJ2-5, with D perhaps matching TRBD2 (6 bases). Germline CDR1 is SGHRS and CDR2 is YFSETQ. V lost 0 bases and J lost 1, with 16 bases in between. This CDR3 is 17 amino acids long. The CDR3 spells CASSLVGGAAFQETQYF. The CDR3 coding sequence is TGCGCCAGCAGCTTGGTCGGAGGGGCGGCCTTCCAAGAGACCCAGTACTTC.

The genes are TRBV19 and TRBJ2-1; D unresolved. Germline CDR1 LNHDA, CDR2 SQIVND (reference sequence). Trimming stripped 3 bases from V and 2 bases from J, with 11 bases between. The CDR3 has 15 residues. CDR3 region: CASSIGLVPYNEQFF. DNA of the CDR3: TGTGCCAGTAGTATTGGCCTAGTTCCCTACAATGAGCAGTTCTTC.

This sequence joins TRBV28 and TRBJ1-6, with D unclear. In germline, CDR1 is MDHEN, CDR2 SYDVKM. V shed 5 bases and J shed 10 bases, with 9 bases lying between them. The CDR3 extends over 12 amino acids. The CDR3 reads CASSPGLSPLHF. The CDR3 DNA is TGTGCCAGCAGTCCCGGTTTATCACCCCTCCACTTT.

The rearrangement uses TRBV7-2 and TRBJ2-1; no reliable D call. Trimming cost V 4 bases and J 4 bases, with 8 bases left between them. The germline V gene encodes CDR1 SGHTA and CDR2 FQGNSA. The CDR3 has 13 amino acids. In DNA, the CDR3 is TGTGCCAGCAGCTCCCCTACTTACAATGAGCAGTTCTTC. Translation: CASSSPTYNEQFF.

This clone was counted between two and nine times. This chain joins TRBV2 and TRBJ2-5; TRBD1 matches 7 bases. V dropped 5 bases and J dropped 1; count of bases not matched to a gene: 4. The germline V gene encodes CDR1 SNHLY and CDR2 FYNNEI. The CDR3 is 14 residues long. The CDR3 sequence: CASSRRQGQETQYF. The CDR3 bases are TGTGCCAGCAGTAGGCGACAGGGCCAAGAGACCCAGTACTTC.

The chain joins TRBV11-2 to TRBJ1-1; 8 nucleotides agree with TRBD1. Germline loops: CDR1 SGHAT, CDR2 FQNNGV. CDR3 length: 14 residues. After removal of 6 bases from V and 9 bases from J, the junction contained 12 bases not matched to a gene. Here the CDR3 reads CASRRQGARDQAFF. CDR3 DNA sequence: TGTGCCAGCAGACGGCAGGGGGCGCGAGACCAAGCTTTCTTT.

The chain recombines TRBV13 with TRBJ2-1; TRBD2 matches at 10 bases. CDR3 length: 17 residues. Germline V gives CDR1 PRHDT, CDR2 FYEKMQ (reference sequence). J lost 10 bases, V lost 0 bases, and 12 bases had no gene match. CDR3 loop: CASSLGPQRGGPWEQFF. CDR3 sequence (DNA): TGTGCCAGCAGCTTAGGCCCCCAGCGGGGGGGCCCTTGGGAGCAGTTCTTC.

This rearrangement joins TRBV28 to TRBJ1-6; TRBD1 might be the D (5 bases). This CDR3 spans 13 amino acids. Germline loops: CDR1 MDHEN, CDR2 SYDVKM. The germline V and J ends were trimmed by 6 bases and 10 bases, with 13 bases remaining between them. CDR3 in amino acids: CASSQGLGSPLHF. In DNA form, the CDR3 reads TGTGCCAGCAGCCAGGGCTTGGGGTCACCCCTCCACTTT.

This clone was found a few times. The chain couples TRBV5-1 to TRBJ2-2; TRBD2 agrees at 12 bases. The ends lost 4 bases at V and 5 bases at J; junction bases unmatched: 6. CDR3 length: 16 amino acids. From germline, CDR1 is SGHRS and CDR2 YFSETQ. CDR3 in amino acids: CASSPGLAGRTGELFF. In DNA form, the CDR3 reads TGCGCCAGCAGCCCCGGACTAGCGGGAAGGACCGGGGAGCTGTTTTTT.

The V call is TRBV5-5, the J call TRBJ1-6; TRBD1 agrees at 10 bases. With 1 base clipped from V and 9 bases from J, the junction kept 7 bases outside the gene matches. CDR1 SGHKS and CDR2 YYEKEE come from the germline V gene (reference sequence). The CDR3 extends over 16 amino acids. This chain's CDR3 is CASSLYGTGVGSPLHF. The CDR3 DNA reads as TGTGCCAGCAGCTTGTACGGGACAGGGGTCGGTTCACCCCTCCACTTT.

The gene calls are TRBV2 and TRBJ2-1; D gene uncertain. Trimming shortened V by 1 base and J by 5 bases, and 9 bases separated the two germline ends. This CDR3 has 14 residues. Germline CDR1 is SNHLY and CDR2 is FYNNEI. The CDR3 sequence: CASSEDRGHNEQFF. The CDR3 nucleotides read TGTGCCAGCAGTGAAGATAGAGGTCACAATGAGCAGTTCTTC.

The chain combines TRBV4-1 with TRBJ1-2, with TRBD1 identical over 8 bases. V lost 0 bases and J lost 8; bases outside the gene matches: 14. Per the germline V gene, CDR1 is MGHRA and CDR2 is YSYEKL. The CDR3 extends over 17 amino acids. In DNA form, the CDR3 reads TGCGCCAGCAGCCAAGATCGTTTGCTTCAGGGGGCGCGCGGCTACACCTTC. It specifies CASSQDRLLQGARGYTF.

There are a few counts of this clone. The chain recombines TRBV11-3 with TRBJ2-1; weak D call: TRBD2 (6 bases). With 1 base removed from V and 8 bases from J, the gap between germline ends came to 12 bases. Germline CDR1 and CDR2: SGHNT and YENEEA. The CDR3 is made up of 14 amino acids. CDR3 residues: CASSLAGRGYEQFF. The DNA for the CDR3 is TGTGCCAGCAGCTTAGCCGGGAGAGGATATGAGCAGTTCTTC.

This rearrangement joins TRBV4-2 to TRBJ1-1, with 7 bases identical to TRBD1. CDR1 LGHNA and CDR2 YNFKEQ come from the germline V gene. This CDR3 has 16 amino acids. The J segment lost 0 bases and the V segment lost 2 bases, leaving 6 bases of the junction unmatched. CDR3 DNA: TGTGCCAGCAGCCAAACTAGGGACAGCTTGAACACTGAAGCTTTCTTT. It codes for CASSQTRDSLNTEAFF.

The rearrangement joins TRBV19 to TRBJ2-7, with D possibly being TRBD2 (6 bases). The germline V gene has CDR1 LNHDA and CDR2 SQIVND (reference sequence). V was trimmed by 5 bases and J by 2 bases, leaving 16 bases between them. The CDR3 contains 15 residues. In nucleotides, the CDR3 is TGTGCCAGTAGTCCCCGGACGGGAGCTACCTACGAGCAGTACTTC. It yields the protein CASSPRTGATYEQYF.

This sequence joins TRBV6-1 and TRBJ1-2; TRBD1 agrees at 8 bases. Germline V gene lookup returns CDR1 MNHNS and CDR2 SASEGT. The CDR3 has 17 amino acids. J lost 4 bases, V lost 4 bases, and 14 bases had no gene match. The CDR3 bases are TGTGCCAGCAGTGGAGGGACAGGCCGGGGGGTAGGCTATGGCTACACCTTC. Encoded protein: CASSGGTGRGVGYGYTF.

CDR3 protein: CASSERQGYNEQFF. The CDR3 coding sequence is TGTGCCAGCAGCGAGCGACAGGGCTACAATGAGCAGTTCTTC. The chain links TRBV7-6 to TRBJ2-1; 7 nucleotides line up with TRBD1. The ends lost 5 bases at V and 3 bases at J; junction bases unmatched: 4. The CDR3 contains 14 residues. Looked up from germline, CDR1 is SGHVS and CDR2 is FNYEAQ. Full variable domain (rest looked up from reference TRBV7-6 and TRBJ2-1): GAGVSQSPRYKVTKRGQDVALRCDPISGHVSLYWYRQALGQGPEFLTYFNYEAQQDKSGLPNDRFSAERPEGSISTLTIQRTEQRDSAMYRCASSERQGYNEQFFGPGTRLTVL.

This clone was picked up a small number of times. This chain links TRBV7-3 with TRBJ2-1, with 12 bases fitting TRBD2. With V trimmed by 5 bases and J by 6 bases, 8 bases remained unmatched. This CDR3 has 16 amino acids. Germline V lookup: CDR1 SGHTA, CDR2 FQGTGA. CDR3 loop: CASSAGTSGLGNEQFF. The CDR3, as DNA: TGTGCCAGCAGCGCCGGGACTAGCGGGTTGGGCAATGAGCAGTTCTTC.

This clone has a handful of counts. This chain joins TRBV6-5 and TRBJ2-7; 7 nucleotides line up with TRBD1. With 7 bases clipped from V and 3 bases from J, the junction kept 6 bases outside the gene matches. CDR1 and CDR2 from the germline V gene are MNHEY and SVGAGI. This CDR3 region has 13 residues. In DNA form, the CDR3 reads TGTGCCAGCACCTCGGACAGGCTCTACGAGCAGTACTTC. Translating it yields CASTSDRLYEQYF.

The chain uses TRBV5-4 and TRBJ1-3, with D perhaps TRBD1 (5 bases). The CDR3 is 17 residues long. CDR1 and CDR2 (germline): SGHNT, YYREEE (reference sequence). Deletions cut 2 bases from V and 4 bases from J, with 19 bases between. Here the CDR3 DNA reads TGTGCCAGCAGCTTCGGGGGGTCCGGGAACTCAGGAAACACCATATATTTT. Translated, it gives CASSFGGSGNSGNTIYF.